The present T cell receptor beta chain was sequenced within a study of regulatory T cells in long-lasting Graves disease. Regarding the study as a whole: The sample size was small, and this may have reduced accuracy. TRBV28 was favored in persistent disease, as were TRBJ1-2 and TRBJ2-5.

About this clonotype itself: Its antigen is still unknown.

With V trimmed by 6 bases and J by 5 bases, 2 bases remained unmatched. The CDR3 is 13 amino acids. Regarding time point: persistent/refractory GD, antithyroid drugs over 5 years with positive TRAb. The TCR library used RNA extracted from PBMCs. With iRepertoire HTBI primers and Arm-PCR of CDR3 regions, TCR beta libraries were built. TCRdb redid the calling of the multiplex PCR reads with MiXCR, one entry per CDR3 protein. Among 600,000 to 800,000 distinct CDR3 sequences listed, about 32% were seen once. The starting material was peripheral blood mononuclear cells (PBMCs), obtained when the disease was refractory, from a patient treated with antithyroid drugs. The genes are TRBV12-3 or TRBV12-4 and TRBJ2-2; TRBD2 matches 8 bases. This TCR was sampled from a female donor with Graves disease. CDR3 in DNA: TGTGCCAGCAGACTAGCGGCTACCGGGGAGCTGTTTTTT. Translated: CASRLAATGELFF.